This TCR beta chain derives from a study of patients and donors after allogeneic stem cell transplantation. The CDR3 has 13 residues. The V end was cut by 4 bases, the J end by 1 base, with 8 bases between. Germline CDR1 and CDR2: SEHNR and FQNEAQ (reference sequence). In TCRdb, the RT-PCR reads were re-called with MiXCR into one record per CDR3 protein. The repertoire holds approximately 20,000 distinct CDR3 sequences, with less than 5% as singletons. V is TRBV7-9 and J is TRBJ2-7; D is perhaps TRBD1 or TRBD2 (5 bases each). Material: blood, either unsorted or a sorted T cell fraction (not recorded which). The sequence was collected from a human donor who was either an allogeneic HSCT recipient or a stem cell or donor lymphocyte infusion donor (not recorded which). It is not recorded whose cells these are; they may come from a transplant donor. The CDR3 region is CASSWGRSYEQYF. As DNA, the CDR3 is TGTGCCAGCAGCTGGGGACGGTCCTACGAGCAGTACTTC.